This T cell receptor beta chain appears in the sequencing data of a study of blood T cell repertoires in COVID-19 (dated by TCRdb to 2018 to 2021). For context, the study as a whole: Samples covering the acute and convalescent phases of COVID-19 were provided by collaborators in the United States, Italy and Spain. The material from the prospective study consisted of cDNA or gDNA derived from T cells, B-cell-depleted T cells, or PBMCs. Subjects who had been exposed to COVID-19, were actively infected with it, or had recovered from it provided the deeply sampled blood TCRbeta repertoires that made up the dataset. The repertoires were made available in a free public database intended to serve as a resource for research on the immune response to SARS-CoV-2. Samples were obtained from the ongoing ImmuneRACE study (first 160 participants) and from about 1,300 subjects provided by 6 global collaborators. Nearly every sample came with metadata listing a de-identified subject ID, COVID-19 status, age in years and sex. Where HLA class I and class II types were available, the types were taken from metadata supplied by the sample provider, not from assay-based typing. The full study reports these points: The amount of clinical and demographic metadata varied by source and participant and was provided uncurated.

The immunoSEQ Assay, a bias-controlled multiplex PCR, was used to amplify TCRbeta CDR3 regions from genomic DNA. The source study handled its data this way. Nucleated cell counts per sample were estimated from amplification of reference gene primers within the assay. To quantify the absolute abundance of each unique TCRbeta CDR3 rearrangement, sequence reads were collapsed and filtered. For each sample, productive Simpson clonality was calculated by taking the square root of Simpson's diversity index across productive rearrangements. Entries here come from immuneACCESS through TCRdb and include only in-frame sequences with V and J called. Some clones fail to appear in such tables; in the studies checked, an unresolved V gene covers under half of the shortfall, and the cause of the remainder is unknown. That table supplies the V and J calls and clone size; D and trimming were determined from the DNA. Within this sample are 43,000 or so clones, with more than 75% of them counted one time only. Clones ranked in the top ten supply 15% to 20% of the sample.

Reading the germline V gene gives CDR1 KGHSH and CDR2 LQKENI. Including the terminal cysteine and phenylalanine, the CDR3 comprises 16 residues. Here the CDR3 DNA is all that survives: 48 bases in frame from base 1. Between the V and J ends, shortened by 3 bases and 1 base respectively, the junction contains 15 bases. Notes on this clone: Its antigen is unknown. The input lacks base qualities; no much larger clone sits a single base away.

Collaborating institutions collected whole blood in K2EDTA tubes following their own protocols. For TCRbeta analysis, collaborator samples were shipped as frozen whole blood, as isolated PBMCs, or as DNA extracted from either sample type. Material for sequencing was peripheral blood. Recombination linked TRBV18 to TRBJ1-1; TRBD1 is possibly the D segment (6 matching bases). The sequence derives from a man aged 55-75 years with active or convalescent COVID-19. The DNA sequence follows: TGTGCCAGCTCACCTGATTCAGGGGCCTCGAACACTGAAGCTTTCTTT. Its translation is CASSPDSGASNTEAFF.